In its sample, the clone carrying this T cell receptor (beta chain) was seen a few times. Germline loops: CDR1 MNHNS, CDR2 SASEGT. Germline trimming cut 4 bases from V and 5 bases from J; bases unmatched to any gene: 7. The CDR3 extends over 15 amino acids. This sample stems from a study of immune characterization of retroperitoneal liposarcoma. TCRdb processed the PCR reads anew with MiXCR; each CDR3 protein has one entry. Among around 1,800 distinct CDR3 sequences listed, 52% were seen once. The TCR sequence derives from a male donor with retroperitoneal liposarcoma. The V gene is TRBV6-1, the J gene TRBJ2-5; 10 positions agree with TRBD1. The sample was tumor tissue. The CDR3 region is CASSAWTGGAETQYF. The CDR3 nucleotides read TGTGCCAGCAGTGCCTGGACAGGGGGTGCGGAGACCCAGTACTTC.